A selection of T cell receptor beta chains follows, all from one sample in a study of blood T cell repertoires in COVID-19. Clones were sequenced by immunoSEQ multiplex PCR, and TCRdb holds only the in-frame ones, with some missing. The sample records 450,000 to 500,000 clones, approximately 90% being singletons. Sample: PBMCs or T cells enriched from blood (not recorded which). The receptors stem from a woman between 18 and 29 years old who had recovered from COVID-19. The CDR3 runs from the conserved cysteine through the conserved F or W. Each record gives: D gene, J gene, V gene, clone size, CDR3 DNA, CDR3 protein. D genes are given only for firm matches. The listing skips clone size in some rows; elsewhere it reads once, few, many or a size class.

d_gene: TRBD1
j_gene: TRBJ1-2
v_gene: TRBV29-1
abundance: .
CDR3nt: TGCAGCGTCCCCGACAGGGGGGATGGCTACACCTTC
CDR3aa: CSVPDRGDGYTF

d_gene: .
j_gene: TRBJ2-5
v_gene: TRBV9
abundance: .
CDR3nt: TGTGCCAGCAGCGTAGACAGTACAGAGACCCAGTACTTC
CDR3aa: CASSVDSTETQYF

d_gene: TRBD1
j_gene: TRBJ2-3
v_gene: TRBV5-1
abundance: .
CDR3nt: TGCGCCAGCAGCACCGGGACAGATGACACAGATACGCAGTATTTT
CDR3aa: CASSTGTDDTDTQYF

d_gene: TRBD1
j_gene: TRBJ1-2
v_gene: TRBV28
abundance: .
CDR3nt: TGTGCCAGCAGCTTCGGAAAGACACAGGGGCTCTACACCTTC
CDR3aa: CASSFGKTQGLYTF

d_gene: .
j_gene: TRBJ2-1
v_gene: TRBV3-1/TRBV3-2
abundance: .
CDR3nt: TGTGCCAGCAGCCCCAAGACAGAGCAGTTCTTC
CDR3aa: CASSPKTEQFF

d_gene: .
j_gene: TRBJ1-1
v_gene: TRBV28
abundance: .
CDR3nt: TGTGCCAGCAGTTTCTTACAGGGAGACACTGAAGCTTTCTTT
CDR3aa: CASSFLQGDTEAFF

d_gene: .
j_gene: TRBJ2-1
v_gene: TRBV19
abundance: .
CDR3nt: TGTGCCAGTAGTGAGGCGGGGGCGTCCTACAATGAGCAGTTCTTC
CDR3aa: CASSEAGASYNEQFF

d_gene: .
j_gene: TRBJ1-5
v_gene: TRBV12-5
abundance: .
CDR3nt: TGTGCTAGTGTTCCAGACAGCCTTAGCAATCAGCCCCAGCATTTT
CDR3aa: CASVPDSLSNQPQHF

d_gene: .
j_gene: TRBJ1-5
v_gene: TRBV19
abundance: .
CDR3nt: TGTGCCAGTAGCCCGCGGGGGGGGTCCAACCGGAGGGGCAATCAGCCCCAGCATTTT
CDR3aa: CASSPRGGSNRRGNQPQHF

d_gene: .
j_gene: TRBJ1-6
v_gene: TRBV5-1
abundance: .
CDR3nt: TGCGCCAGCAGCGGGGAGGATAATTCACCCCTCCACTTT
CDR3aa: CASSGEDNSPLHF

d_gene: .
j_gene: TRBJ1-4
v_gene: TRBV28
abundance: once
CDR3nt: TGTGCCAGCAGTTCCGTCGGGGAGGGTAATGAAAAACTGTTTTTT
CDR3aa: CASSSVGEGNEKLFF

d_gene: TRBD2
j_gene: TRBJ2-5
v_gene: TRBV4-1
abundance: .
CDR3nt: TGCGCCAGCAGCTCCCGGGAGGGCCAAGAGACCCAGTACTTC
CDR3aa: CASSSREGQETQYF

d_gene: TRBD1
j_gene: TRBJ2-7
v_gene: TRBV7-8
abundance: once
CDR3nt: TGTGCCAGCAGCATGAGCGGGACAGGGGACGAGCAGTACTTC
CDR3aa: CASSMSGTGDEQYF

d_gene: .
j_gene: TRBJ2-2
v_gene: TRBV11-3
abundance: .
CDR3nt: TGTGCCAGCAGCTTGTCAGTAGGCGGGTACACCGGGGAGCTGTTTTTT
CDR3aa: CASSLSVGGYTGELFF

d_gene: TRBD2
j_gene: TRBJ2-1
v_gene: TRBV7-8
abundance: once
CDR3nt: TGTGCCAGCAGCTTGAAAGCGGGGGAGTACAATGAGCAGTTCTTC
CDR3aa: CASSLKAGEYNEQFF

d_gene: TRBD1
j_gene: TRBJ1-1
v_gene: TRBV11-3
abundance: .
CDR3nt: TGTGCCAGCAGCAAGGACAGGGAGAACACTGAAGCTTTCTTT
CDR3aa: CASSKDRENTEAFF

d_gene: .
j_gene: TRBJ1-2
v_gene: TRBV6-5
abundance: .
CDR3nt: TGTGCCAGCACCCGGGGCGGGGGGGGTGATGGCTACACCTTC
CDR3aa: CASTRGGGGDGYTF

d_gene: TRBD1
j_gene: TRBJ1-1
v_gene: TRBV19
abundance: .
CDR3nt: TGTGCCAGTACCCTTGACAGGGGGCAGGAAGCTTTCTTT
CDR3aa: CASTLDRGQEAFF

d_gene: .
j_gene: TRBJ1-5
v_gene: TRBV23-1
abundance: .
CDR3nt: TGCGCCAGCAGTCCCCCTTATTGGGCGCAGGGAAGCAATCAGCCCCAGCATTTT
CDR3aa: CASSPPYWAQGSNQPQHF

d_gene: .
j_gene: TRBJ1-2
v_gene: TRBV15
abundance: .
CDR3nt: TGTGCCACCAGCAGAGAATCCCAGGGCTACACCTTC
CDR3aa: CATSRESQGYTF

d_gene: TRBD1
j_gene: TRBJ2-3
v_gene: TRBV10-3
abundance: .
CDR3nt: TGTGCCATCAGGGACAGGGCCTACACAGATACGCAGTATTTT
CDR3aa: CAIRDRAYTDTQYF

d_gene: .
j_gene: TRBJ2-2
v_gene: TRBV19
abundance: .
CDR3nt: TGTGCCAGTAGTATTAGGGGTAACACCGGGGAGCTGTTTTTT
CDR3aa: CASSIRGNTGELFF